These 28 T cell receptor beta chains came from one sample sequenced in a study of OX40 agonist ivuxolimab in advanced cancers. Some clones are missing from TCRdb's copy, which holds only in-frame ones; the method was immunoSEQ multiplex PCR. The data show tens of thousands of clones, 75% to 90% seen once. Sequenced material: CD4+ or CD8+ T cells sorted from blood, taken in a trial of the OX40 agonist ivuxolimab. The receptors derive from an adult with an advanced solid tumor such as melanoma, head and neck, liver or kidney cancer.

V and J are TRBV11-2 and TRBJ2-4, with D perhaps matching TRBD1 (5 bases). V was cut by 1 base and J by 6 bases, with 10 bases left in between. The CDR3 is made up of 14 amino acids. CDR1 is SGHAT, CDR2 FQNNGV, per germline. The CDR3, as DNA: TGTGCCAGCAGCTTAGCAGGGCTCGGAAACATTCAGTACTTC. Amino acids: CASSLAGLGNIQYF. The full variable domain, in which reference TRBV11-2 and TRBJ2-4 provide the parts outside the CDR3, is EAGVAQSPRYKIIEKRQSVAFWCNPISGHATLYWYQQILGQGPKLLIQFQNNGVVDDSQLPKDRFSAERLKGVDSTLKIQPAKLEDSAVYLCASSLAGLGNIQYFGAGTRLSVL.

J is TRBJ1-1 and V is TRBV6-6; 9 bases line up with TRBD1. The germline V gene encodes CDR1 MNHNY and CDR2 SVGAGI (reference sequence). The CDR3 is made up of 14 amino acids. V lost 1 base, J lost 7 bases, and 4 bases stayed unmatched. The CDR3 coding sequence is TGTGCCAGCAGTTACTTGAAGGGACAGGGTGAAGCTTTCTTT. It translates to CASSYLKGQGEAFF.

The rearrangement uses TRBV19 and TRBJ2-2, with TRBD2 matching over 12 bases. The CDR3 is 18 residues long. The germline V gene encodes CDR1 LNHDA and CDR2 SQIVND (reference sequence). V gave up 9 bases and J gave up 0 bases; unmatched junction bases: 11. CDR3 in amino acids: CASRDVGTSGSNTGELFF. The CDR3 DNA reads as TGTGCCAGCAGGGACGTTGGGACTAGCGGGTCGAACACCGGGGAGCTGTTTTTT.

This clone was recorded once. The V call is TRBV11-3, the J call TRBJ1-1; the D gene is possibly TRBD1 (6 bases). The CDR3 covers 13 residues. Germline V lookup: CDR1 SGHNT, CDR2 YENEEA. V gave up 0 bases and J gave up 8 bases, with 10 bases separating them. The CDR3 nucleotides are TGTGCCAGCAGCTTAGAACAGGGCAGGGAAGCTTTCTTT. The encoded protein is CASSLEQGREAFF.

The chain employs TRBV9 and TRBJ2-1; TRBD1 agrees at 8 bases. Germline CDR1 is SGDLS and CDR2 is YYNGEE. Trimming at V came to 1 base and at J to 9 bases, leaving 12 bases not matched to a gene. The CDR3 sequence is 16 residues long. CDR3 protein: CASSVLGRGPSAEQFF. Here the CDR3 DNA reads TGTGCCAGCAGCGTACTGGGCAGGGGGCCTTCGGCTGAGCAGTTCTTC.

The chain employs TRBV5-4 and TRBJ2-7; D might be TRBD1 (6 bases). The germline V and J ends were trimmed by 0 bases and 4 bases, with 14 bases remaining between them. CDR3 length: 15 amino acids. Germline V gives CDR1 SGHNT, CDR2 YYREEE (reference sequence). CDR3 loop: CASSLALQGPYEQYF. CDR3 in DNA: TGTGCCAGCAGCTTGGCCCTACAGGGCCCATACGAGCAGTACTTC.

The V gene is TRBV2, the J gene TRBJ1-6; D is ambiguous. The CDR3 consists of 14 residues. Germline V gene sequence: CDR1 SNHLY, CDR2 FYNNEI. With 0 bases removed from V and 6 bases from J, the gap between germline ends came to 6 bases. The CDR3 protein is CASSEAPFNSPLHF. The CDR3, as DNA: TGTGCCAGCAGTGAAGCTCCTTTTAATTCACCCCTCCACTTT.

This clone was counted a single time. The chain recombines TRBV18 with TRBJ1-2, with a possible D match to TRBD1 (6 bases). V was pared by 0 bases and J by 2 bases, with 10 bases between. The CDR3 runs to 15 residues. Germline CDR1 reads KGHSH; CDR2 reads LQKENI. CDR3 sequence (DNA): TGTGCCAGCTCACCACCGGGACAACAGAACTATGGCTACACCTTC. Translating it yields CASSPPGQQNYGYTF.

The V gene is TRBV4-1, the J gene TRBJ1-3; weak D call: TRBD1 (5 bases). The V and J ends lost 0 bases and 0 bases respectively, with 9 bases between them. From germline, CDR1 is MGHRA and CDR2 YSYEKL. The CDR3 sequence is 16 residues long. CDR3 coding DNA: TGCGCCAGCAGCCAAGATGGGGCTCACTCTGGAAACACCATATATTTT. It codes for CASSQDGAHSGNTIYF.

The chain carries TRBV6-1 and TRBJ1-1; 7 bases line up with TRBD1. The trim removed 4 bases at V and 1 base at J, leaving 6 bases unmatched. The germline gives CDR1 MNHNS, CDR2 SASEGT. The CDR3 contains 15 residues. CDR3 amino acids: CASSVKGAGNTEAFF. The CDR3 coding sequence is TGTGCCAGCAGTGTGAAGGGGGCGGGGAACACTGAAGCTTTCTTT.

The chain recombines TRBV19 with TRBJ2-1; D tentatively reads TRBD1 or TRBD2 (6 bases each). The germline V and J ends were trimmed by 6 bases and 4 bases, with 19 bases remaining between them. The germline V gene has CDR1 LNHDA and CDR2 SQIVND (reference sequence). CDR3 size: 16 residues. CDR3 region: CASSPRRGGVYNEQFF. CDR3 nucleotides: TGTGCCAGTAGCCCCCGCAGGGGCGGGGTTTACAATGAGCAGTTCTTC.

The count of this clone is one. This CDR3 is CSVVDPPETQYF. In nucleotides, the CDR3 is TGCAGCGTTGTGGACCCTCCGGAGACCCAGTACTTC. The chain links TRBV29-1 to TRBJ2-5; D unresolved. The CDR3 length is 12 residues. Germline CDR1 SQVTM, CDR2 ANQGSEA. Deletions cut 4 bases from V and 5 bases from J, with 11 bases between.

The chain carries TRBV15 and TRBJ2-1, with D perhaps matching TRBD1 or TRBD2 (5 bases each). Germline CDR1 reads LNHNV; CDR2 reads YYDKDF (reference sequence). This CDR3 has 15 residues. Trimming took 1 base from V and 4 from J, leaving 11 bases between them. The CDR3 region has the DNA TGTGCCACCAGCAGAGGTAGGGACGGGTACAATGAGCAGTTCTTC. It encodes CATSRGRDGYNEQFF.

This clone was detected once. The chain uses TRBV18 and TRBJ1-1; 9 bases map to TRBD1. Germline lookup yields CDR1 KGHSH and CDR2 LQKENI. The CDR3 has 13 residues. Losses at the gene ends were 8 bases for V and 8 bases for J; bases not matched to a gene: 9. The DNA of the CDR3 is TGTGCCAGCCGAACCGGGACAGGGACCGAAGCTTTCTTT. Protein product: CASRTGTGTEAFF.

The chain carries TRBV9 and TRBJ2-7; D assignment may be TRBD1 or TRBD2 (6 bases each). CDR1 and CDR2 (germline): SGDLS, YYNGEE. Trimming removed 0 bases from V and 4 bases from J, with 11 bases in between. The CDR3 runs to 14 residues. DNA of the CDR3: TGTGCCAGCAGCGTAGCTGGGGGGCGTTACGAGCAGTACTTC. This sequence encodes CASSVAGGRYEQYF. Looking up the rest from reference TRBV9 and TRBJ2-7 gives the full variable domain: DSGVTQTPKHLITATGQRVTLRCSPRSGDLSVYWYQQSLDQGLQFLIQYYNGEERAKGNILERFSAQQFPDLHSELNLSSLELGDSALYFCASSVAGGRYEQYFGPGTRLTVT.

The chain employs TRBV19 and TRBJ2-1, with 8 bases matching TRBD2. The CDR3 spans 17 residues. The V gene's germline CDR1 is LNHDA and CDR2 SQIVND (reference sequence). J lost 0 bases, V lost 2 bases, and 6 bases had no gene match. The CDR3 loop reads CASSISAGEVSYNEQFF. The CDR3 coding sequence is TGTGCCAGTAGTATATCAGCGGGAGAAGTCTCCTACAATGAGCAGTTCTTC.

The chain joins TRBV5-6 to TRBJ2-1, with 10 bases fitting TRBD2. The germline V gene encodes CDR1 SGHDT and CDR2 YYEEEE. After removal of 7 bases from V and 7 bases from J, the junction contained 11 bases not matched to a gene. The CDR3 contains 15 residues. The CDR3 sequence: CASVKSGRALNEQFF. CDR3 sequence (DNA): TGTGCCAGCGTAAAGAGCGGGAGGGCCTTAAATGAGCAGTTCTTC.

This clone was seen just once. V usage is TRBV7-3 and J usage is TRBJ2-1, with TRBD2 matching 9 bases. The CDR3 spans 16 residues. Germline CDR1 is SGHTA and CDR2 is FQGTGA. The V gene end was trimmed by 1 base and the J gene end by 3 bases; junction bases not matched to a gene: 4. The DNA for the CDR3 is TGTGCCAGCAGCTTAATAGCGGGAGTACTCTACAATGAGCAGTTCTTC. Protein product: CASSLIAGVLYNEQFF.

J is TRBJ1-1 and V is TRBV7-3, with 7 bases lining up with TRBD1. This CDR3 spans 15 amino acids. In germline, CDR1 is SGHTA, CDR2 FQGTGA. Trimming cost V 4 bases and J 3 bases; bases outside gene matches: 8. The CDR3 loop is CASSSTGEGYTEAFF. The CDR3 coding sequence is TGTGCCAGCAGCTCCACAGGGGAGGGGTACACTGAAGCTTTCTTT.

CDR3 coding DNA: TGTGCCAGCAGTTACTCGGGACAGGGTGAAGCTTTCTTT. Protein product: CASSYSGQGEAFF. The gene calls are TRBV6-6 and TRBJ1-1; TRBD1 agrees at 9 bases. The trim removed 0 bases at V and 7 bases at J, leaving 0 bases unmatched. Germline lookup yields CDR1 MNHNY and CDR2 SVGAGI (reference sequence). The CDR3 is 13 amino acids.

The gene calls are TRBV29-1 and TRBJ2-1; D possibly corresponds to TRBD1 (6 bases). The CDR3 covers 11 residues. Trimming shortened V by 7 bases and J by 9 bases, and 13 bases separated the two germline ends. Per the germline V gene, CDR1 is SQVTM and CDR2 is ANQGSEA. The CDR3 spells CSAHRDTEQFF. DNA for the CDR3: TGCAGCGCCCACAGGGATACTGAGCAGTTCTTC.

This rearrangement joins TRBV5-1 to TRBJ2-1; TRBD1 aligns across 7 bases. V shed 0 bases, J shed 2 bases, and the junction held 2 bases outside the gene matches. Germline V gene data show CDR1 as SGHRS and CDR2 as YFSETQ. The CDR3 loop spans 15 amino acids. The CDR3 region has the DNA TGCGCCAGCAGCTTGGTTCAGGGGGCCTACAATGAGCAGTTCTTC. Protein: CASSLVQGAYNEQFF.

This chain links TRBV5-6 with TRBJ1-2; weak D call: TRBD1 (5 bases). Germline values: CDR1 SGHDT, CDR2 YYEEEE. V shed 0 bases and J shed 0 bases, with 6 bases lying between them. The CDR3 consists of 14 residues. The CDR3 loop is CASSLEGPNYGYTF. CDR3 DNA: TGTGCCAGCAGCTTGGAGGGACCTAACTATGGCTACACCTTC.

CDR3 region: CASSPPSVTEAFF. DNA of the CDR3: TGTGCCAGCTCACCACCGTCAGTCACTGAAGCTTTCTTT. J is TRBJ1-1 and V is TRBV18; D not certain. CDR3 size: 13 residues. The V end was cut by 0 bases, the J end by 4 bases, with 6 bases between. The germline gives CDR1 KGHSH, CDR2 LQKENI.

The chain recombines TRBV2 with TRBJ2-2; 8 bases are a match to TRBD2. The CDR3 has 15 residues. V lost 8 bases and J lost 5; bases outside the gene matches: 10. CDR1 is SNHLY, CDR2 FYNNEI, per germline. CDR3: CASSPLGGGTGELFF. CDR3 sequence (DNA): TGTGCCAGCTCTCCCCTCGGGGGGGGGACCGGGGAGCTGTTTTTT.

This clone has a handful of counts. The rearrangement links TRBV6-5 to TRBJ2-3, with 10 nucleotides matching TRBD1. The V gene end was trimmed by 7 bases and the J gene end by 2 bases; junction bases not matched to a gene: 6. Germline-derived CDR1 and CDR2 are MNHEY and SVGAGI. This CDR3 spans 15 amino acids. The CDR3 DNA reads TGTGCCAGCAACTCGGGACAGGGGCACACAGATACGCAGTATTTT. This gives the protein CASNSGQGHTDTQYF.

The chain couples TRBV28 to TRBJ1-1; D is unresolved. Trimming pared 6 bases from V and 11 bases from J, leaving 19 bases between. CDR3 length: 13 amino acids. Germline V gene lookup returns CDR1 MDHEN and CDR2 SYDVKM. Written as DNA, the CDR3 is TGTGCCAGCAGACCCAGCGCTGGCTGGTGGGCTTTCTTT. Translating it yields CASRPSAGWWAFF.

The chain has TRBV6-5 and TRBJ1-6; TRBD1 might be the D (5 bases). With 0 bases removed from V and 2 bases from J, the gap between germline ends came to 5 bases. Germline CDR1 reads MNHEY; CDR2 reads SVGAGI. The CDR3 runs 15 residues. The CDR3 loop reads CASSYSTAYNSPLHF. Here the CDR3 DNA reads TGTGCCAGCAGTTACTCGACAGCCTATAATTCACCCCTCCACTTT.